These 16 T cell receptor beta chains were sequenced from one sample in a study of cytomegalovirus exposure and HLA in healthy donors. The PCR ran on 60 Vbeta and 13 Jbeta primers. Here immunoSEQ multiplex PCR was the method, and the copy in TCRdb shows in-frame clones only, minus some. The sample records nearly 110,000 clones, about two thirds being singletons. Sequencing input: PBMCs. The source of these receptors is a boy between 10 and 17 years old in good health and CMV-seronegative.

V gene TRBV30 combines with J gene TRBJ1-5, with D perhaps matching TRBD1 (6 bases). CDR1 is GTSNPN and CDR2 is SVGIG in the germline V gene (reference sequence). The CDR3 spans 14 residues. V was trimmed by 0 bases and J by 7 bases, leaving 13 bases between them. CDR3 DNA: TGTGCCTGGAGTGTAGGGGGATCGGACCAGCCCCAGCATTTT. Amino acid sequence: CAWSVGGSDQPQHF.

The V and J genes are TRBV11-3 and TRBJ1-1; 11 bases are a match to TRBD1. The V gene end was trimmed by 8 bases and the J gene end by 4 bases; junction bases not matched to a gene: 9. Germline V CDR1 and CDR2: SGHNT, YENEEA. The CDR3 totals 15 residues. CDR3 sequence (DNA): TGTGCCAGCGGTCATACTGGACAGGGGGCCACTGAAGCTTTCTTT. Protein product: CASGHTGQGATEAFF.

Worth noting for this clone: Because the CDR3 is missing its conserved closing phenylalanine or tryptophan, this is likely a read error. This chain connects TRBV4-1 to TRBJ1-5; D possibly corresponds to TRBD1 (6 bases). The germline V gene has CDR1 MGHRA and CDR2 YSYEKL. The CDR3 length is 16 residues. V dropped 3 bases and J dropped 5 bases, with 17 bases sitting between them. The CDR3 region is CASSHHPGTRDQPQHL. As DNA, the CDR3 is TGCGCCAGCAGCCACCACCCGGGGACAAGGGATCAGCCCCAGCATCTT.

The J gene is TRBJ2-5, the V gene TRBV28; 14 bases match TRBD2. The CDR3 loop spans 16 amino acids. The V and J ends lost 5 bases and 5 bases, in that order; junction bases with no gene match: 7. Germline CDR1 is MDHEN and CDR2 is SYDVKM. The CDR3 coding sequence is TGTGCCAGCAGTCCCCCGGGACTAGCGGGAGTTGAGACCCAGTACTTC. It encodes CASSPPGLAGVETQYF.

The CDR3 region is CASSTGLYNEQFF. The CDR3 DNA follows: TGTGCCAGTAGTACCGGACTCTACAATGAGCAGTTCTTC. The gene calls are TRBV19 and TRBJ2-1, with D possibly TRBD2 on 5 matching bases. The CDR3 sequence is 13 residues long. Germline V lookup: CDR1 LNHDA, CDR2 SQIVND (reference sequence). V dropped 4 bases and J dropped 3 bases, with 7 bases sitting between them. Variable domain in full (rest from reference TRBV19 and TRBJ2-1): DGGITQSPKYLFRKEGQNVTLSCEQNLNHDAMYWYRQDPGQGLRLIYYSQIVNDFQKGDIAEGYSVSREKKESFPLTVTSAQKNPTAFYLCASSTGLYNEQFFGPGTRLTVL.

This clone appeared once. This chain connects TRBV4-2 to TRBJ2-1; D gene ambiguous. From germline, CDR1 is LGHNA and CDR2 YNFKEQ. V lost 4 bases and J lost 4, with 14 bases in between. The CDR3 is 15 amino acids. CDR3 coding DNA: TGTGCCAGCAGCCGACGACTGACTGGGTACAATGAGCAGTTCTTC. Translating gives CASSRRLTGYNEQFF.

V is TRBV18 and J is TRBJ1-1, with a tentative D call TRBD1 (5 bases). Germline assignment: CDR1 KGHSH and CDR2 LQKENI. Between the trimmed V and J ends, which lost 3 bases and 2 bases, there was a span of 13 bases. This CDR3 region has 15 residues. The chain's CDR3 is CASSPSAGTNTEAFF. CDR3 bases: TGTGCCAGCTCACCGAGCGCTGGGACTAACACTGAAGCTTTCTTT.

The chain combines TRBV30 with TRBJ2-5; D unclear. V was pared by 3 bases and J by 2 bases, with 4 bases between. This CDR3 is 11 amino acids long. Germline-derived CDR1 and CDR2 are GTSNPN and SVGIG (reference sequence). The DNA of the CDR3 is TGTGCCTGGAGGAGGCAAGAGACCCAGTACTTC. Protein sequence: CAWRRQETQYF.

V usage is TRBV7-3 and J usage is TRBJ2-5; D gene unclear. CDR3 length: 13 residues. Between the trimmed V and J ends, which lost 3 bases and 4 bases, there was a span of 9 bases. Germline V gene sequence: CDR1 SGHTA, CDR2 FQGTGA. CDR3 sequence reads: CASSFRASETQYF. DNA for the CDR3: TGTGCCAGCAGCTTTCGAGCATCAGAGACCCAGTACTTC.

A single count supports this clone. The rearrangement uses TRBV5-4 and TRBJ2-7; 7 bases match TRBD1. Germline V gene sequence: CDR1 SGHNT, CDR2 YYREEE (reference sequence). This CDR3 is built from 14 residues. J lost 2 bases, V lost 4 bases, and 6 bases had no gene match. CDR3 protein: CASSTRDSPYEQYF. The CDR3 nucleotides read TGTGCCAGCAGCACAAGGGACAGCCCCTACGAGCAGTACTTC.

The CDR3 is CASSVRAGARRDEQFF. The CDR3 nucleotides read TGTGCCAGTAGTGTGAGGGCGGGGGCCCGAAGGGATGAGCAGTTCTTC. The chain has TRBV19 and TRBJ2-1, with D perhaps matching TRBD2 (7 bases). The CDR3 has 16 amino acids. Germline V gene data show CDR1 as LNHDA and CDR2 as SQIVND (reference sequence). V dropped 5 bases and J dropped 8 bases, with 22 bases sitting between them.

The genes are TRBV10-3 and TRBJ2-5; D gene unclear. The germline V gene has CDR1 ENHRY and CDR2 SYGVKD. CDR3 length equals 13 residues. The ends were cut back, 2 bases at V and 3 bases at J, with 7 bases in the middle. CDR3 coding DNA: TGTGCCATCAGTGAGCGAGTGAAAGAGACCCAGTACTTC. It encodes CAISERVKETQYF.

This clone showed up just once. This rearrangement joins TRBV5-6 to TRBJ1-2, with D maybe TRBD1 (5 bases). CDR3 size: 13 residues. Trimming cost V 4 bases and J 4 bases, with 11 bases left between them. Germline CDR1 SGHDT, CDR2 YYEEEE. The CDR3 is CASSPHRLYGYTF. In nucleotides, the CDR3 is TGTGCCAGCAGCCCCCACAGGCTCTATGGCTACACCTTC.

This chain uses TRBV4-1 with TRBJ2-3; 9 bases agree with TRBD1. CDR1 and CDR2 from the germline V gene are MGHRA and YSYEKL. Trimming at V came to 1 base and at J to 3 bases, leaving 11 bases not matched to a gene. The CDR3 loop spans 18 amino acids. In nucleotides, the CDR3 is TGCGCCAGCAGCCAAGGATTAGACAGGGGGTTGAGGACAGATACGCAGTATTTT. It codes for CASSQGLDRGLRTDTQYF.

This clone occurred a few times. The CDR3 protein is CASSRPGEHEQYF. The DNA of the CDR3 is TGTGCCAGCTCCCGGCCGGGGGAACACGAGCAGTACTTC. V and J are TRBV28 and TRBJ2-7; TRBD2 is a possible D gene (6 bases). The CDR3 extends over 13 amino acids. Germline V gives CDR1 MDHEN, CDR2 SYDVKM. V lost 8 bases to trimming and J lost 5 bases, with 16 bases between them.

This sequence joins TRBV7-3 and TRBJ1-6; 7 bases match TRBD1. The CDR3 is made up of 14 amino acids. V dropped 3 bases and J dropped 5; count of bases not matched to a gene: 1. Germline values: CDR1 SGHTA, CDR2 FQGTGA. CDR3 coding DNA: TGTGCCAGCAGCTTTCAGGGGGATAATTCACCCCTCCACTTT. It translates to CASSFQGDNSPLHF.